This TCR beta chain was captured in a study of T cell clones after liver transplantation. Across the study: Subjects received no induction therapy and standard immunosuppression until randomization at 12-24 months post-transplant. Tolerance: complete withdrawal held at least one year, liver enzymes staying within twice normal. Samples came pre-transplant, pre-randomization before withdrawal, and post-randomization after withdrawal ended. Study results and caveats: In 5 of 8 subjects, circulating graft-donor-reactive CD4 TCRbeta sequences fell significantly after transplant.

Clones were read by immunoSEQ multiplex PCR, and TCRdb kept only the in-frame ones, dropping some. This sample has about 51,000 clones; roughly nine tenths occur once, and the top ten carry about an eighth. With respect to this clone: Its cognate antigen is unknown. In the same sample, other DNA sequences code for this CDR3.

Germline lookup yields CDR1 MNHEY and CDR2 SMNVEV (reference sequence). V shed 3 bases, J shed 6 bases, and the junction held 0 bases outside the gene matches. The CDR3 has 15 amino acids. This chain uses TRBV27 with TRBJ2-1; 15 bases are shared with TRBD2. Sequencing was performed on CD8+ T cells from blood, taken 12 months after liver transplant. The clonotype originates from a human patient who received a liver transplant. T cells may partly derive from the graft donor. The CDR3 coding sequence is TGTGCCAGCAGTTTGGGACTAGCGGGAGGCAATGAGCAGTTCTTC. Translation: CASSLGLAGGNEQFF.